This T cell receptor beta chain was captured in a study of multiple sclerosis patients with progressive multifocal leukoencephalopathy. Trimming removed 4 bases from V and 7 bases from J, with 14 bases in between. From germline, CDR1 is ENHRY and CDR2 SYGVKD. The CDR3 is 14 residues long. Time point here: time of PML onset. T3 blood samples were collected at the time of PML onset. Method: immunoSEQ multiplex PCR; TCRdb's copy keeps in-frame clones and lacks some. Here the sample spans approximately 30,000 clones, about 91% being singletons. The specimen was PBMCs, collected from a patient treated with natalizumab. The origin of this receptor is a woman aged 40 to 49 with progressive multifocal leukoencephalopathy. V is TRBV10-3 and J is TRBJ2-1, with unresolved D. The CDR3 loop is CAISALSGTNEQFF. The CDR3 nucleotides are TGTGCCATCAGTGCCTTGTCGGGCACAAATGAGCAGTTCTTC.